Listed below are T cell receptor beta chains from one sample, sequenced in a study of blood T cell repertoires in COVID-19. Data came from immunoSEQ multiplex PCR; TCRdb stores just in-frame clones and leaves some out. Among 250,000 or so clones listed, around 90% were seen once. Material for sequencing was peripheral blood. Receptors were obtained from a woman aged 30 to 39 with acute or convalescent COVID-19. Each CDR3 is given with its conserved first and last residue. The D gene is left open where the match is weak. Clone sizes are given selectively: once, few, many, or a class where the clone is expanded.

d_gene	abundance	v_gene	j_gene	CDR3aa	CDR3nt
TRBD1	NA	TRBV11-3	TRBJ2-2	CASSRRGPRGGITGELFF	TGTGCCAGCAGCCGACGCGGTCCCAGAGGGGGCATCACCGGGGAGCTGTTTTTT
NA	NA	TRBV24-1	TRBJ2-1	CATRARSGDNEQFF	TGTGCCACCAGGGCCAGGAGCGGCGACAATGAGCAGTTCTTC
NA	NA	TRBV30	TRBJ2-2	CAWSWTNTGELFF	TGTGCCTGGAGCTGGACAAACACCGGGGAGCTGTTTTTT
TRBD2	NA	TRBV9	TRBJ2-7	CASSTSGSGYEQYF	TGTGCCAGCAGCACTAGCGGGAGTGGTTACGAGCAGTACTTC
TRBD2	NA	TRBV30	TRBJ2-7	CAWTGGSSGAYEQYF	TGTGCCTGGACCGGAGGCTCTAGCGGAGCCTACGAGCAGTACTTC
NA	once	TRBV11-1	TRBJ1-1	CASSLDPGTEAFF	TGTGCCAGCAGCTTAGATCCAGGCACTGAAGCTTTCTTT
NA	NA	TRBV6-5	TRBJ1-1	CASSYGHLNTEAFF	TGTGCCAGCAGTTACGGCCATTTGAACACTGAAGCTTTCTTT
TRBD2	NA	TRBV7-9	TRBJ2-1	CASSLMRTSVYNEQFF	TGTGCCAGCAGCTTAATGAGGACTAGCGTATACAATGAGCAGTTCTTC
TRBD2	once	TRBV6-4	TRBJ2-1	CASSESGSLLLEQFF	TGTGCCAGCAGTGAAAGCGGGAGCCTCCTTCTTGAGCAGTTCTTC
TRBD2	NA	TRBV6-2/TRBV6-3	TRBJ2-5	CASSYILAGGPETQYF	TGTGCCAGCAGTTACATACTAGCGGGAGGGCCGGAGACCCAGTACTTC
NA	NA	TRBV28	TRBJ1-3	CASSLGLRAGNTIYF	TGTGCCAGCAGTTTGGGACTCAGGGCCGGAAACACCATATATTTT
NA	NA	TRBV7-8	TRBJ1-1	CASSHHPGTEAFF	TGTGCCAGCAGCCACCACCCAGGGACTGAAGCTTTCTTT
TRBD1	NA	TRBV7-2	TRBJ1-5	CASSAGTGNQPQHF	TGTGCCAGCAGCGCCGGGACAGGCAATCAGCCCCAGCATTTT
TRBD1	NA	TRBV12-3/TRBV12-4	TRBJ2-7	CASRNGTAAEQYF	TGTGCCAGCAGAAACGGGACAGCAGCCGAGCAGTACTTC
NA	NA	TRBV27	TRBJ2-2	CASSTLYTGELFF	TGTGCCAGCAGTACATTATACACCGGGGAGCTGTTTTTT
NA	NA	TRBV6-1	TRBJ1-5	CASSEGGQSRQPQHF	TGTGCCAGCAGTGAAGGTGGACAGTCGAGGCAGCCCCAGCATTTT
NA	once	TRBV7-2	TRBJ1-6	CASSLGPDFSPLHF	TGTGCCAGCAGCTTAGGCCCGGACTTTTCACCCCTCCACTTT
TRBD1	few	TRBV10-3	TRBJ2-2	CAIRGQGGTGELFF	TGTGCCATCAGGGGACAGGGAGGGACCGGGGAGCTGTTTTTT